Each of the 18 T cell receptor beta chains below was sequenced from the same sample in a study of CXCR3-negative and CXCR3-positive naive CD8 T cells. The libraries of TRB cDNA were prepared using 5' RACE with UMI labels. TCRdb reanalyzed the 5' RACE reads and collapses them to one entry per CDR3 protein, without DNA. Recorded for this sample: 100,000 to 150,000 distinct CDR3 sequences. What was sequenced was naive CXCR3- CD8+ T cells from blood. Subset indicated: CD45RO-CCR7+CD27+CD95- naive CD8+ T cells lacking CXCR3 (TNR3-). Every receptor here comes from a human donor in good health. Some clones in this sample may be carry-over from other donors' samples.

The rearrangement links TRBV12-3 or TRBV12-4 to TRBJ2-3; TCRdb returns TRBD2, unconfirmable since there is no DNA. The CDR3 is 16 residues long. The CDR3 is CASSLFLAGGPDTQYF.

CDR3 protein: CSGRQGSYNEQFF. V usage is TRBV20-1 and J usage is TRBJ2-1. The CDR3 has 13 amino acids. In germline, CDR1 is DFQATT, CDR2 SNEGSKA (reference sequence).

This chain uses TRBV10-3 with TRBJ2-3; the TCRdb call, TRBD1, lacks DNA for checking. CDR1 is ENHRY, CDR2 SYGVKD, per germline. This CDR3 spans 18 amino acids. CDR3 protein: CAISETQATRTWADTQYF.

V and J are TRBV6-2 or TRBV6-3 and TRBJ2-7; TCRdb indicates TRBD1, and absent DNA this call remains unverified. The germline V gene has CDR1 MNHEY and CDR2 SVGEGT. The CDR3 sequence is 17 residues long. The CDR3 is CASSYPVPGTGTYEQYF.

The rearrangement links TRBV12-3 or TRBV12-4 to TRBJ2-7; TCRdb's D gene call, TRBD1, goes unchecked for lack of DNA. This CDR3 has 16 amino acids. CDR3 region: CASSWNGAPRSYEQYF.

V usage is TRBV3-1 and J usage is TRBJ2-2. The CDR3 totals 14 residues. In germline, CDR1 is LGHDT, CDR2 YNNKEL (reference sequence). CDR3 protein: CASSHSLNTRELFF.

This chain connects TRBV27 to TRBJ2-7. CDR3 size: 13 residues. Germline loops: CDR1 MNHEY, CDR2 SMNVEV (reference sequence). CDR3 sequence reads: CASSLSPNYEQYF.

This chain connects TRBV29-1 to TRBJ2-7; no DNA is available, so the TRBD1 call from TCRdb remains unchecked. The CDR3 sequence is 12 residues long. The germline V gene has CDR1 SQVTM and CDR2 ANQGSEA. The CDR3 is CSVETQGSEQYF.

The chain recombines TRBV28 with TRBJ2-3; the D gene TCRdb calls, TRBD2, cannot be checked with no DNA. The CDR3 runs to 15 residues. Germline values: CDR1 MDHEN, CDR2 SYDVKM. This chain's CDR3 is CASSPWREGTDTQYF.

The chain has TRBV7-2 and TRBJ2-3; no DNA is available, so the TRBD1 call from TCRdb remains unchecked. The CDR3 consists of 16 residues. Germline assignment: CDR1 SGHTA and CDR2 FQGNSA. CDR3 in amino acids: CASSSPEQGGTDTQYF. Based on the CDR3 plus reference TRBV7-2 and TRBJ2-3, the full variable domain is GAGVSQSPSNKVTEKGKDVELRCDPISGHTALYWYRQSLGQGLEFLIYFQGNSAPDKSGLPSDRFSAERTGGSVSTLTIQRTQQEDSAVYLCASSSPEQGGTDTQYFGPGTRLTVL.

V and J are TRBV10-1 and TRBJ2-1. CDR3 size: 16 residues. CDR1 and CDR2 from the germline V gene are WNHNN and SYGVQD (reference sequence). This chain's CDR3 is CASSADSGRSYNEQFF.

The chain joins TRBV27 to TRBJ2-7; TCRdb outputs TRBD1, but without DNA this stays unchecked. The CDR3 sequence is 13 residues long. Germline loops: CDR1 MNHEY, CDR2 SMNVEV (reference sequence). The CDR3 loop reads CASGLDSQYEQYF.

J is TRBJ1-2 and V is TRBV6-5; no DNA is available, so the TRBD1 call from TCRdb remains unchecked. Germline values: CDR1 MNHEY, CDR2 SVGAGI. This CDR3 has 14 residues. CDR3 amino acids: CASSYSNAGEGYTF.

This sequence joins TRBV7-6 and TRBJ2-1; the TCRdb call, TRBD2, lacks DNA for checking. The CDR3 length is 14 residues. Germline CDR1 and CDR2: SGHVS and FNYEAQ. CDR3 region: CASSLGGESDEQFF.

V is TRBV28 and J is TRBJ2-7; the D call of TRBD2 rests on TCRdb alone, since no DNA is present to check it. The CDR3 has 15 amino acids. In germline, CDR1 is MDHEN, CDR2 SYDVKM. The chain's CDR3 is CASSFRGPLLYEQYF.

V gene TRBV6-4 combines with J gene TRBJ2-7; TCRdb proposes TRBD1, but this gene call is untestable without DNA. The CDR3 length is 14 residues. Germline values: CDR1 MRHNA, CDR2 SNTAGT. CDR3 region: CASSPLGGGDEQYF.

This chain links TRBV13 with TRBJ2-7; TCRdb picks TRBD1, but there is no DNA to check that call. CDR1 is PRHDT and CDR2 is FYEKMQ in the germline V gene (reference sequence). This CDR3 contains 15 residues. CDR3 sequence: CASSLSSQGRHEQYF.

The chain combines TRBV12-3 or TRBV12-4 with TRBJ2-5; TCRdb lists TRBD1, though no DNA is available to test this call. The CDR3 extends over 16 amino acids. This CDR3 is CASSLAISDGMETQYF.